This TCR beta chain was sequenced for a study of cytomegalovirus exposure and HLA in healthy donors. The ends were cut back, 10 bases at V and 3 bases at J, with 10 bases in the middle. This CDR3 region has 11 residues. Germline V gene sequence: CDR1 MNHEY, CDR2 SVGAGI. The PCR used 60 Vbeta and 13 Jbeta primers. Here immunoSEQ multiplex PCR was the method, and the copy in TCRdb shows in-frame clones only, minus some. The sample includes 150,000 to 250,000 clones, about four fifths of them seen just once. Sample: PBMCs. The chain couples TRBV6-5 to TRBJ2-7; no clear D gene. This TCR derives from a boy between 2 and 15 years old in good health and CMV-seronegative. CDR3: CATKYSYEQYF. The DNA for the CDR3 is TGTGCCACGAAATATAGCTACGAGCAGTACTTC.